Only a few counts were recorded for the clone carrying this TCR beta chain. Trimming at V came to 0 bases and at J to 14 bases, leaving 13 bases not matched to a gene. CDR3 length: 16 residues. Germline CDR1 SGHRS, CDR2 YFSETQ. The sample belongs to a study of blood T cell repertoires in COVID-19. Using immunoSEQ multiplex PCR, the repertoire was profiled, and TCRdb retains in-frame clones only, with some absent. This sample has more than 150,000 clones, with about 86% found just once. Material for sequencing was peripheral blood. V is TRBV5-1 and J is TRBJ2-1, with TRBD2 matching 11 bases. This receptor was obtained from a man between 60 and 70 years old with acute or convalescent COVID-19. CDR3 nucleotide sequence: TGCGCCAGCAGCTTGGTTCATACTAGCGGGAGACCCGTTAAGTTCTTC. Its protein product is CASSLVHTSGRPVKFF.